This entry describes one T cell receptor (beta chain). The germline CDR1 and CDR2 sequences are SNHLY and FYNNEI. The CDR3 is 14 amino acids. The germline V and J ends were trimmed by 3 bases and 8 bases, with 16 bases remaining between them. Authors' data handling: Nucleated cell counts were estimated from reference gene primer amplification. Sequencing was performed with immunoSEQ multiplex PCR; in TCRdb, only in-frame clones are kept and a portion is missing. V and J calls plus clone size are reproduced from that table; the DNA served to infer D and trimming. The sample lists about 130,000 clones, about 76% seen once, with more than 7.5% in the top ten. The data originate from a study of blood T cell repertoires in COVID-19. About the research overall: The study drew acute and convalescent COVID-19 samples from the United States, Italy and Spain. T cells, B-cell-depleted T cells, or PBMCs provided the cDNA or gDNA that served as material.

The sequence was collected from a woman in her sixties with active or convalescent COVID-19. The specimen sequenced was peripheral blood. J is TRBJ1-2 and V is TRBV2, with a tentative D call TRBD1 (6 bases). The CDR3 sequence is CASSDPLQGSGYTF. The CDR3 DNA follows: TGTGCCAGCAGTGACCCGTTACAGGGTTCGGGCTACACCTTC.